A selection of T cell receptor beta chains follows, all from one sample in a study of a mutant IDH1 vaccine in newly diagnosed glioma. These TCRs are of unknown antigen specificity. TCRdb's table, derived via immunoSEQ multiplex PCR, lists solely in-frame clones and lacks some. The sample comprises about 56,000 clones, 87% of which are singletons, and about 1.4% rests with the top ten. This specimen was PBMCs, taken from a glioma patient whose treatment included an IDH1 peptide vaccine. Source of these receptors: a middle-aged man with glioma. Both conserved end residues are part of each CDR3. Each record gives: J gene, V gene, clone size, CDR3 protein. Size values are once, few and many counts, or a class for expanded clones, and some rows have none.

J gene: TRBJ2-1
V gene: TRBV27
clone size: -
CDR3 protein: CASSSGLGKIYNEQFF

J gene: TRBJ2-3
V gene: TRBV11-2
clone size: -
CDR3 protein: CASILAGASTDTQYF

J gene: TRBJ1-5
V gene: TRBV15
clone size: -
CDR3 protein: CATSRDLGTNQPQHF

J gene: TRBJ2-3
V gene: TRBV7-3
clone size: -
CDR3 protein: CASSLMQSQGTDTQYF

J gene: TRBJ2-3
V gene: TRBV5-6
clone size: few
CDR3 protein: CASRKLAGGPFADTQYF

J gene: TRBJ1-2
V gene: TRBV5-4
clone size: -
CDR3 protein: CASSSPSVSGYGYTF

J gene: TRBJ1-5
V gene: TRBV15
clone size: -
CDR3 protein: CATSIGGNQPQHF

J gene: TRBJ2-7
V gene: TRBV21-1
clone size: -
CDR3 protein: CATSHGPVYEQYF

J gene: TRBJ2-7
V gene: TRBV7-3
clone size: once
CDR3 protein: CASSSTSGRTHEQYF

J gene: TRBJ1-1
V gene: TRBV29-1
clone size: -
CDR3 protein: CSVLRGGNTEAFF

J gene: TRBJ2-5
V gene: TRBV6-1
clone size: once
CDR3 protein: CASSGQGVETQYF

J gene: TRBJ2-1
V gene: TRBV2
clone size: -
CDR3 protein: CASNPGTGRQNEQFF

J gene: TRBJ1-2
V gene: TRBV6-6
clone size: -
CDR3 protein: CASNSVEGGYTF

J gene: TRBJ2-1
V gene: TRBV2
clone size: -
CDR3 protein: CAVTRQFF

J gene: TRBJ2-3
V gene: TRBV19
clone size: -
CDR3 protein: CASRAGLGTDTQYF

J gene: TRBJ2-3
V gene: TRBV12-1
clone size: -
CDR3 protein: CASSSKLRTGPSTDTQYF

J gene: TRBJ1-2
V gene: TRBV7-9
clone size: -
CDR3 protein: CASSRPGTTHGYTF

J gene: TRBJ1-2
V gene: TRBV4-3
clone size: -
CDR3 protein: CASSQDRTTYGYTF

J gene: TRBJ2-1
V gene: TRBV5-1
clone size: -
CDR3 protein: CASSPVTGTYNEQFF

J gene: TRBJ1-5
V gene: TRBV28
clone size: few
CDR3 protein: CASSLVLGNQPQHF

J gene: TRBJ1-4
V gene: TRBV12-2
clone size: -
CDR3 protein: CASRSSTGCPSAEKLFF

J gene: TRBJ2-5
V gene: TRBV10-3
clone size: -
CDR3 protein: CAISESTGQETQYF

J gene: TRBJ2-1
V gene: TRBV5-1
clone size: -
CDR3 protein: CASSLTSYNEQFF

J gene: TRBJ2-1
V gene: TRBV4-1
clone size: few
CDR3 protein: CASSQEQATSGKNEQFF

J gene: TRBJ2-2
V gene: TRBV5-5
clone size: -
CDR3 protein: CASSNTGELFF

J gene: TRBJ2-5
V gene: TRBV5-4
clone size: -
CDR3 protein: CASSTQGDQETQYF

J gene: TRBJ2-7
V gene: TRBV6-6
clone size: once
CDR3 protein: CASSSTAGVRYF

J gene: TRBJ2-2
V gene: TRBV9
clone size: -
CDR3 protein: CASSPRLNLGGELFF

J gene: TRBJ2-5
V gene: TRBV10-3
clone size: -
CDR3 protein: CAISEVFQETQYF

J gene: TRBJ2-2
V gene: TRBV6-4
clone size: -
CDR3 protein: CASSDTNRGVVTGELFF

J gene: TRBJ1-4
V gene: TRBV19
clone size: -
CDR3 protein: CASSLLGPLTPTINEKLFF

J gene: TRBJ1-1
V gene: TRBV9
clone size: -
CDR3 protein: CASSEIRGTEAFF

J gene: TRBJ2-5
V gene: TRBV5-1
clone size: -
CDR3 protein: CASSGGRSPQETQYF

J gene: TRBJ1-5
V gene: TRBV4-3
clone size: -
CDR3 protein: CASSQVKGSNQPQHF

J gene: TRBJ2-3
V gene: TRBV9
clone size: -
CDR3 protein: CASSAIAGGIDTQYF

J gene: TRBJ2-7
V gene: TRBV7-6
clone size: -
CDR3 protein: CASSPQEAYEQYF

J gene: TRBJ1-5
V gene: TRBV19
clone size: -
CDR3 protein: CASSIDWSQPQHF

J gene: TRBJ2-1
V gene: TRBV9
clone size: -
CDR3 protein: CASSPAEHEQFF

J gene: TRBJ1-5
V gene: TRBV5-1
clone size: -
CDR3 protein: CASSVGTNSNQPQHF